This T cell receptor beta chain was captured by sequencing in a study of cytomegalovirus exposure and HLA in healthy donors. Study-wide context: HLA-typed donors were the source of 80 million to 90 million unique TCRs, which an early data release held.

The germline V gene encodes CDR1 SGHNT and CDR2 YENEEA. V was cut by 4 bases and J by 2 bases, with 17 bases left in between. The CDR3 has 16 residues. Vbeta (60) and Jbeta (13) primers were used in the PCR. Assay used: immunoSEQ multiplex PCR; TCRdb lists only in-frame clones, some missing. There are roughly 190,000 clones in the sample; about four fifths occur only once, and around 0.99% lies in the top ten. Study-wide findings and caveats: The listing of roughly 160 TCR beta chains classed them as cytomegalovirus-associated. Reports credit the classifier with highly specific, highly sensitive diagnosis of cytomegalovirus status.

This clone was recorded only once. Its antigen is not known. The sequencing input was PBMCs. The source of this sequence is a woman in her thirties or forties in good health and CMV-seronegative. The chain links TRBV11-3 to TRBJ1-2; no definite D call. This CDR3 is CASSSPEGPRNYGYTF. The CDR3 coding sequence is TGTGCCAGCAGCTCCCCCGAGGGCCCCCGAAACTATGGCTACACCTTC.